A single sample is the source of the 12 T cell receptor beta chains below, sequenced in a study of esophageal squamous cell carcinoma under preoperative chemotherapy. The time point: before preoperative PTX-NDP chemotherapy. TCRdb reprocessed the PCR reads via MiXCR and lists one record per CDR3 protein. This table has about 15,000 distinct CDR3 sequences, around 45% appearing once. This sample was taken from a patient given preoperative chemotherapy. The source of these receptors is a human donor with esophageal squamous cell carcinoma. The donor label of this sample is uncertain.

This clonotype occurred a few times. The chain joins TRBV11-3 to TRBJ2-1, with TRBD2 as a possible D gene (6 bases). CDR1 SGHNT and CDR2 YENEEA come from the germline V gene. The length of the CDR3 is 15 residues. Between the trimmed V and J ends, which lost 5 bases and 6 bases, there was a span of 17 bases. CDR3 bases: TGTGCCAGCAGCCCCGGCGGCGGGGTGCTCAATGAGCAGTTCTTC. Amino acids: CASSPGGGVLNEQFF.

A remark on this clonotype: An end of the junction differs from the germline gene, which may be a read error. V usage is TRBV6-1 and J usage is TRBJ2-2; 10 bases fit TRBD1. The CDR3 spans 15 residues. CDR1 is MNHNS and CDR2 is SASEGT in the germline V gene. CDR3 DNA sequence: TGTGCCAGCAGAACCGGACAGGGGGACACCGGGACGCTGTATTTT. Translating it yields CASRTGQGDTGTLYF.

The chain recombines TRBV7-2 with TRBJ2-1; 11 nucleotides align to TRBD2. There are 14 residues in the CDR3. V lost 3 bases, J lost 10 bases, and 5 bases stayed unmatched. CDR1 and CDR2 from the germline V gene are SGHTA and FQGNSA. The CDR3 here is CASSLTSGNYEQFF. The CDR3 region has the DNA TGTGCCAGCAGCTTGACTAGCGGGAACTACGAGCAGTTCTTC.

This clonotype showed up just a few times. The chain uses TRBV5-1 and TRBJ2-3, with 12 bases identical to TRBD2. The trim removed 4 bases at V and 5 bases at J, leaving 5 bases unmatched. The V gene's germline CDR1 is SGHRS and CDR2 YFSETQ. This CDR3 is 15 amino acids long. In DNA form, the CDR3 reads TGCGCCAGCAGCCCGTTGGGACTAGCGGGAGATACGCAGTATTTT. Residues: CASSPLGLAGDTQYF. The full variable domain, with the rest looked up from reference TRBV5-1 and TRBJ2-3, is KAGVTQTPRYLIKTRGQQVTLSCSPISGHRSVSWYQQTPGQGLQFLFEYFSETQRNKGNFPGRFSGRQFSNSRSEMNVSTLELGDSALYLCASSPLGLAGDTQYFGPGTRLTVL.

This clonotype has more than one count but fewer than ten. This sequence joins TRBV7-8 and TRBJ2-1; TRBD2 matches at 13 bases. V shed 7 bases, J shed 3 bases, and the junction held 6 bases outside the gene matches. The CDR3 runs to 16 residues. The germline CDR1 and CDR2 sequences are SGHVS and FQNEAQ. CDR3 nucleotide sequence: TGTGCCAGCAAAGGAAGGACTAGCGGGGGCTACAATGAGCAGTTCTTC. Encoded protein: CASKGRTSGGYNEQFF.

This rearrangement joins TRBV12-3 or TRBV12-4 to TRBJ2-1; 11 bases are shared with TRBD2. J gave up 6 bases and V 5 bases, and 6 bases lay outside the gene matches. The CDR3 has 15 amino acids. The CDR3 DNA is TGTGCCAGCAGTATTAGCGGGGGGGCCTTCAATGAGCAGTTCTTC. Translation: CASSISGGAFNEQFF.

In its sample, this clonotype was seen a few times. This rearrangement joins TRBV7-8 to TRBJ2-5; no definite D call. This CDR3 has 13 residues. Trimming stripped 1 base from V and 1 base from J, with 4 bases between. The germline CDR1 and CDR2 sequences are SGHVS and FQNEAQ. The DNA for the CDR3 is TGTGCCAGCAGCTTAGGATTCCAAGAGACCCAGTACTTC. Its protein product is CASSLGFQETQYF.

The chain joins TRBV7-6 to TRBJ1-1; no definite D call. CDR3 length: 14 amino acids. Trimming left V 5 bases short and J 3 bases short, with 13 bases between. Germline CDR1 and CDR2: SGHVS and FNYEAQ. CDR3 DNA: TGTGCCAGCAGCCTTACGCGGACCGACACTGAAGCTTTCTTT. Translating it yields CASSLTRTDTEAFF. The whole variable domain, filled in from reference TRBV7-6 and TRBJ1-1, reads GAGVSQSPRYKVTKRGQDVALRCDPISGHVSLYWYRQALGQGPEFLTYFNYEAQQDKSGLPNDRFSAERPEGSISTLTIQRTEQRDSAMYRCASSLTRTDTEAFFGQGTRLTVV.

The J gene is TRBJ1-5, the V gene TRBV6-2 or TRBV6-3; perhaps TRBD1 as D (5 bases). V gave up 0 bases and J gave up 4 bases, with 13 bases separating them. The CDR3 covers 16 residues. The germline V gene encodes CDR1 MNHEY and CDR2 SVGEGT. CDR3 sequence: CASSYSNPGKNQPQHF. In DNA form, the CDR3 reads TGTGCCAGCAGTTACTCGAATCCAGGGAAGAATCAGCCCCAGCATTTT.

Points on this clonotype: The CDR3 does not end in the conserved phenylalanine or tryptophan, so this is likely a read error. The DNA is left out, because the CDR3 cannot be placed on it with certainty; the CDR3 is given as TCRdb lists it. The chain uses TRBV7-9 and TRBJ2-2. Per the germline V gene, CDR1 is SEHNR and CDR2 is FQNEAQ (reference sequence). Termini included, the CDR3 measures 9 amino acids. The CDR3 region is CASSFKMYG.

Remarks on this clonotype: The junction and the germline gene differ at one end; a read error may be behind it. J is TRBJ2-3 and V is TRBV28; 15 bases align to TRBD2. This CDR3 is built from 15 residues. Looked up from germline, CDR1 is MDHEN and CDR2 is SYDVKM. The CDR3 DNA sequence: TGTGCCAGCAGTCCGGGACTAGCGGGAGGAGAGACCCAGTACTTT. Translated, it gives CASSPGLAGGETQYF.

In this sample, this clonotype turned up a few times. CDR3 nucleotides: TGTGCCAGCGCGGACAGGGGGCGCGAGCAGTACTTC. Protein product: CASADRGREQYF. The rearrangement links TRBV6-1 to TRBJ2-7; 11 nucleotides align to TRBD1. CDR3 length: 12 residues. J gave up 6 bases and V 8 bases, and 3 bases lay outside the gene matches. Germline-derived CDR1 and CDR2 are MNHNS and SASEGT.